The 21 T cell receptor beta chains presented below share a single source sample, sequenced in a study of identical twins listed by TCRdb under 2016. The method behind the library was 5' RACE. The reads were generated on an Illumina HiSeq 2000. TCRdb ran its own pipeline on the public reads, namely fastp trimming at Q25 and MiXCR clone calling, and kept in-frame beta chains. Merged by CDR3 protein, the rows form single entries marked with the most common genes and DNA. The sample profile shows approximately 280,000 distinct CDR3 sequences; about 8.1% of them were found once. Roughly 2.1% of the sample comes from the top ten. This same sample was also taken into another study, of yellow fever vaccine responses in identical twins.

The sample consisted of memory (CD45RO+) T cells sorted from blood. The cell subset or site label here, explained by the study, means: CD45RO+ enriched T cells. The receptors stem from a woman aged 18-30 years in good health.

In its sample, this clonotype was seen many times. The CDR3 coding sequence is TGCAGCGTTGGCGGGACTAGTACGTTTTATGAGCAGTTCTTC. It codes for CSVGGTSTFYEQFF. V usage is TRBV29-1 and J usage is TRBJ2-1, with TRBD2 matching 8 bases. There are 14 residues in the CDR3. J was trimmed by 8 bases and V by 4 bases; bases with no gene match: 10. Germline V CDR1 and CDR2: SQVTM, ANQGSEA.

This clonotype occurred many times. The rearrangement joins TRBV12-3 or TRBV12-4 to TRBJ2-3; either TRBD1 or TRBD2 may fit D (5 bases each). CDR3 length: 20 amino acids. V lost 3 bases and J 3 bases, leaving 28 bases between the germline ends. The CDR3 spells CASSLGWYISQQGVTDTQYF. The CDR3 DNA reads as TGTGCCAGCAGTTTGGGATGGTACATCAGCCAGCAGGGAGTAACAGATACGCAGTATTTT.

This clonotype was picked up many times. The gene calls are TRBV6-1 and TRBJ2-1; perhaps TRBD2 as D (7 bases). The CDR3 spans 14 residues. Germline V CDR1 and CDR2: MNHNS, SASEGT. V was shortened by 6 bases and J by 10 bases, with 19 bases between the two germline ends. The CDR3 is CASSASGLGAEQFF. DNA of the CDR3: TGTGCCAGCAGCGCTAGCGGACTGGGGGCGGAGCAGTTCTTC.

This clonotype was counted at least ten times. V gene TRBV6-1 combines with J gene TRBJ2-5; TRBD1 matches at 7 bases. V gave up 7 bases and J gave up 1 base; unmatched junction bases: 3. This CDR3 has 13 residues. The V gene's germline CDR1 is MNHNS and CDR2 SASEGT. The CDR3 DNA follows: TGTGCCAGCACTGGACAGGTCCAAGAGACCCAGTACTTC. Protein sequence: CASTGQVQETQYF.

This sequence joins TRBV7-3 and TRBJ2-1; TRBD2 might be the D (5 bases). Per germline, CDR1 SGHTA and CDR2 FQGTGA. Between the trimmed V and J ends, which lost 2 bases and 8 bases, there was a span of 10 bases. This CDR3 comprises 13 residues. The CDR3 spells CASSLWETHEQFF. CDR3 in DNA: TGTGCCAGCAGCTTATGGGAGACCCATGAGCAGTTCTTC.

This clonotype occurred many times. The V and J genes are TRBV24-1 and TRBJ2-7; D assignment may be TRBD1 or TRBD2 (6 bases each). V was shortened by 3 bases and J by 3 bases, with 14 bases between the two germline ends. Germline CDR1 and CDR2: KGHDR and SFDVKD. CDR3 size: 15 residues. DNA for the CDR3: TGTGCCACCAGTGATGCGCGGGACAAGCACTACGAGCAGTACTTC. Encoded protein: CATSDARDKHYEQYF.

This clonotype occurred many times. CDR3 protein: CASSRLAELSYEQYF. Here the CDR3 DNA reads TGTGCCAGCAGCCGACTAGCGGAACTCTCCTACGAGCAGTACTTC. The chain carries TRBV7-9 and TRBJ2-7, with 9 bases lining up with TRBD2. The CDR3 spans 15 residues. Germline trimming cut 5 bases from V and 0 bases from J; bases unmatched to any gene: 5. The germline gives CDR1 SEHNR, CDR2 FQNEAQ (reference sequence).

The V and J genes are TRBV2 and TRBJ1-6; 8 bases align to TRBD1. Germline assignment: CDR1 SNHLY and CDR2 FYNNEI. Trimming took 1 base from V and 11 from J; bases not matched to a gene: 7. The CDR3 sequence is 15 residues long. CDR3 residues: CASSEGQGAVTPLHF. The CDR3, as DNA: TGTGCCAGCAGTGAAGGTCAGGGGGCTGTTACACCCCTCCACTTT.

This clonotype appeared many times. The rearrangement uses TRBV7-8 and TRBJ2-5, with D possibly matching TRBD1 (6 bases). The V gene's germline CDR1 is SGHVS and CDR2 FQNEAQ. The V and J ends lost 5 bases and 7 bases respectively, with 14 bases between them. The CDR3 loop spans 13 amino acids. CDR3 residues: CASSIKDSSTQYF. The CDR3 nucleotides are TGTGCCAGCAGCATAAAGGACAGTTCGACCCAGTACTTC. The whole variable domain, remainder taken from reference TRBV7-8 and TRBJ2-5, is GAGVSQSPRYKVAKRGQDVALRCDPISGHVSLFWYQQALGQGPEFLTYFQNEAQLDKSGLPSDRFFAERPEGSVSTLKIQRTQQEDSAVYLCASSIKDSSTQYFGPGTRLLVL.

Notes on this clonotype: A read error may account for a junction end that differs from germline. The CDR3 region is CTSSVGHYPTDTQYF. The CDR3, as DNA: TGTACCAGCAGCGTCGGGCACTACCCCACAGATACGCAGTATTTT. This sequence joins TRBV9 and TRBJ2-3, with D unclear. The germline V gene encodes CDR1 SGDLS and CDR2 YYNGEE. The CDR3 consists of 15 residues.

This clonotype was detected many times. J is TRBJ2-2 and V is TRBV4-2; D is uncertain. This CDR3 is 14 amino acids long. V dropped 4 bases and J dropped 2 bases, with 8 bases sitting between them. Per germline, CDR1 LGHNA and CDR2 YNFKEQ. The CDR3 DNA is TGTGCCAGCAGCCCGAAGAAAAACACCGGGGAGCTGTTTTTT. Its protein product is CASSPKKNTGELFF.

V gene TRBV20-1 combines with J gene TRBJ2-1; 7 nucleotides agree with TRBD2. The germline gives CDR1 DFQATT, CDR2 SNEGSKA (reference sequence). The CDR3 covers 12 residues. V shed 2 bases, J shed 10 bases, and the junction held 5 bases outside the gene matches. CDR3 protein: CSARTGTMEQFF. The CDR3 bases are TGCAGTGCTAGAACCGGGACTATGGAGCAGTTCTTC.

This clonotype has ten or more counts. The chain couples TRBV3-1 to TRBJ1-2; no firm D call. The germline CDR1 and CDR2 sequences are LGHDT and YNNKEL (reference sequence). V lost 1 base and J lost 2, with 5 bases in between. The CDR3 sequence is 13 residues long. CDR3 sequence (DNA): TGTGCCAGCAGCCAAGCGGGGAACTATGGCTACACCTTC. Protein: CASSQAGNYGYTF.

The chain is built from TRBV6-5 and TRBJ1-6, with D perhaps TRBD1 (6 bases). V dropped 0 bases and J dropped 8 bases, with 14 bases sitting between them. Germline V CDR1 and CDR2: MNHEY, SVGAGI. This CDR3 region has 16 residues. The CDR3 here is CASSYSITGHYSPLHF. The CDR3 coding sequence is TGTGCCAGCAGTTACTCGATAACAGGGCACTATTCACCCCTCCACTTT.

The V and J genes are TRBV6-5 and TRBJ1-2; 7 positions agree with TRBD1. The germline V gene has CDR1 MNHEY and CDR2 SVGAGI. There are 12 residues in the CDR3. J lost 8 bases, V lost 7 bases, and 7 bases had no gene match. CDR3 in DNA: TGTGCCAGCACTCCCGACAGGGTCGGCTACACCTTC. It translates to CASTPDRVGYTF.

The chain carries TRBV11-2 and TRBJ2-3; 8 nucleotides align to TRBD1. The CDR3 totals 15 residues. V was pared by 3 bases and J by 3 bases, with 5 bases of the junction left unmatched. Germline V CDR1 and CDR2: SGHAT, FQNNGV. The CDR3: CASSFRGLWTDTQYF. The CDR3 DNA is TGTGCCAGCAGCTTCAGGGGGCTATGGACAGATACGCAGTATTTT.

In this sample, this clonotype turned up many times. V and J are TRBV12-3 or TRBV12-4 and TRBJ1-2; D is possibly TRBD1 (6 bases). The CDR3 loop spans 13 amino acids. Between the trimmed V and J ends, which lost 6 bases and 8 bases, there was a span of 16 bases. CDR3: CASSKGQVSGYTF. In nucleotides, the CDR3 is TGTGCCAGCAGCAAGGGACAAGTTTCGGGCTACACCTTC.

This clonotype was seen ten or more times. The chain links TRBV28 to TRBJ2-1; 9 nucleotides match TRBD1. This CDR3 is 15 amino acids long. Losses at the gene ends were 7 bases for V and 0 bases for J; bases not matched to a gene: 4. Germline V gene data show CDR1 as MDHEN and CDR2 as SYDVKM. The CDR3 coding sequence is TGTGCCAGCACCTCGACAGGGGGCTCCTACAATGAGCAGTTCTTC. Protein product: CASTSTGGSYNEQFF. Supplemented by reference TRBV28 and TRBJ2-1, the full variable domain reads DVKVTQSSRYLVKRTGEKVFLECVQDMDHENMFWYRQDPGLGLRLIYFSYDVKMKEKGDIPEGYSVSREKKERFSLILESASTNQTSMYLCASTSTGGSYNEQFFGPGTRLTVL.

The chain is built from TRBV5-4 and TRBJ1-5; D is uncertain. This CDR3 contains 14 residues. Germline CDR1 and CDR2: SGHNT and YYREEE (reference sequence). V was shortened by 4 bases and J by 4 bases, with 12 bases between the two germline ends. CDR3: CASSEGITNQPQHF. The CDR3 DNA reads TGTGCCAGCAGCGAAGGAATAACAAATCAGCCCCAGCATTTT.

This clonotype was seen a few times. This rearrangement joins TRBV28 to TRBJ1-2; the D gene is possibly TRBD1 (5 bases). This CDR3 has 14 amino acids. The germline V gene encodes CDR1 MDHEN and CDR2 SYDVKM. V was clipped by 6 bases and J by 8 bases, with 19 bases between them. Here the CDR3 reads CASRGTSGGVGYTF. Written as DNA, the CDR3 is TGTGCCAGCAGAGGAACCTCTGGAGGGGTCGGCTACACCTTC.

This rearrangement joins TRBV7-9 to TRBJ1-1; unclear D gene. Between the trimmed V and J ends, which lost 2 bases and 1 base, there was a span of 8 bases. The CDR3 runs 14 residues. Germline CDR1 and CDR2: SEHNR and FQNEAQ (reference sequence). CDR3 DNA sequence: TGTGCCAGCAGCTTATTCGACGGGAACACTGAAGCTTTCTTT. This codes for CASSLFDGNTEAFF.